A selection of T cell receptor beta chains follows, all from one sample in a study of blood T cell repertoires in COVID-19. The data were produced by immunoSEQ multiplex PCR, yet TCRdb's version contains in-frame clones alone and is incomplete. The table shows hundreds of thousands of clones, with around 87% occurring only once. Source material: peripheral blood. The source is a woman aged 50 to 60 who had recovered from COVID-19. The CDR3 runs from the conserved cysteine through the conserved F or W. The order of the fields is clone size, D gene, V gene, J gene, CDR3 DNA, CDR3 protein. A D gene is named only where the DNA matches it firmly. Clone size is given for some rows only: seen once, a few or many times, or a class if the clone is expanded.

size: once; D: TRBD1; V: TRBV24-1; J: TRBJ2-2; DNA: TGTGCCACCAGTGATCCTTCCGGGACAGGGTTTGTCGGGCGTGTGCGGACCGGGGAGCTGTTTTTT; CDR3: CATSDPSGTGFVGRVRTGELFF
size: -; D: -; V: TRBV7-2; J: TRBJ2-1; DNA: TGTGCCAGCAGCCAGGACTCGAAGCAGTTCTTC; CDR3: CASSQDSKQFF
size: -; D: -; V: TRBV25-1; J: TRBJ2-5; DNA: TGTGCCAGCAGTGAAGGGACCGGGAGTGGTTGGGAGACCCAGTACTTC; CDR3: CASSEGTGSGWETQYF
size: -; D: -; V: TRBV5-1; J: TRBJ2-3; DNA: TGCGCCAGCAGCTCCGCCCCGACTAGTTCTGCAGATACGCAGTATTTT; CDR3: CASSSAPTSSADTQYF
size: -; D: TRBD1; V: TRBV7-2; J: TRBJ1-3; DNA: TGTGCCAGCAGCCATACAGGGGCGCGAGGAAACACCATATATTTT; CDR3: CASSHTGARGNTIYF
size: once; D: -; V: TRBV6-2/TRBV6-3; J: TRBJ2-3; DNA: TGTGCCAGCAGCCCTCCGTACCGGGTGACAGATACGCAGTATTTT; CDR3: CASSPPYRVTDTQYF
size: -; D: TRBD2; V: TRBV6-1; J: TRBJ2-3; DNA: TGTGCCAGCAGTGAACTTCAACTAGCGGGGGTCACAGATACGCAGTATTTT; CDR3: CASSELQLAGVTDTQYF
size: -; D: TRBD1; V: TRBV27; J: TRBJ1-2; DNA: TGTGCCAGCAGTAGGACAGGGGGCGACAACTATGGCTACACCTTC; CDR3: CASSRTGGDNYGYTF
size: -; D: TRBD2; V: TRBV10-2; J: TRBJ2-5; DNA: TGCGCCAGTTGCTCACGAGCCGGGGGGGAGACCCAGTACTTC; CDR3: CASCSRAGGETQYF
size: once; D: -; V: TRBV11-1; J: TRBJ1-1; DNA: TGTGCCAGCAGCTCGACCATCGGGAATGAAGCTTTCTTT; CDR3: CASSSTIGNEAFF
size: -; D: TRBD2; V: TRBV11-1; J: TRBJ2-7; DNA: TGTGCCAGCAGCCCCTCGGAGGCTAGCGGCTACGAGCAGTACTTC; CDR3: CASSPSEASGYEQYF
size: few; D: -; V: TRBV6-1; J: TRBJ1-5; DNA: TGTGCCAGCAGTGAGGTGTCGGCGGGCCAGCCCCAGCATTTT; CDR3: CASSEVSAGQPQHF
size: -; D: TRBD1; V: TRBV9; J: TRBJ2-1; DNA: TGTGCCAGCAGCGTAGATCCGGGACAGTTTTACAATGAGCAGTTCTTC; CDR3: CASSVDPGQFYNEQFF
size: few; D: -; V: TRBV3-1/TRBV3-2; J: TRBJ1-1; DNA: TGTGCCAGCAGCTCAGGGCAGAAAGCTTTCTTT; CDR3: CASSSGQKAFF